The 21 T cell receptor beta chains given below trace back to one sample, sequenced in a study of T cells in Graves' hyperthyroidism and ophthalmopathy. Amplified TCR beta CDR3 regions came from RNA transcripts. A set of HTBI primers served as the primers for a first-round RT-PCR of the TCR CDR3. Each CDR3 protein gets one entry after TCRdb re-called the multiplex PCR reads with MiXCR. Among hundreds of thousands of distinct CDR3 sequences, roughly 40% were seen once, and the ten largest hold approximately 8.7%. Sequencing was done on a sample of blood. All receptors derive from a man between 18 and 35 years old with Graves' hyperthyroidism.

Remarks on this clonotype: A much larger clone lies a single base off, so this may be a read error. This chain joins TRBV20-1 and TRBJ1-1; maybe TRBD1 (6 bases). Germline V gene data show CDR1 as DFQATT and CDR2 as SNEGSKA (reference sequence). The CDR3 is 14 residues long. V shed 1 base and J shed 6 bases, with 15 bases lying between them. The CDR3: CSARAGASDAEAFF. CDR3 nucleotides: TGCAGTGCTAGAGCAGGGGCGTCGGACGCTGAAGCTTTCTTT.

Regarding this clonotype: The junction shows a germline mismatch at one end, possibly a read error. The J gene is TRBJ1-3, the V gene TRBV5-4; D remains ambiguous. The CDR3 has 12 amino acids. CDR1 SGHNT and CDR2 YYREEE come from the germline V gene (reference sequence). The CDR3 is CASAGYGNTIYF. The DNA for the CDR3 is TGCGCCAGTGCAGGCTACGGAAACACCATATATTTT.

As to this clonotype: Germline is not matched at one junction end, which may reflect a read error. This chain connects TRBV5-5 to TRBJ2-7; TRBD1 is a possible D gene (6 bases). This CDR3 comprises 16 residues. Per the germline V gene, CDR1 is SGHKS and CDR2 is YYEKEE (reference sequence). In DNA, the CDR3 is TGTGCCAGCAGCTCGTTCGTGACAGGCAAACTTTACGAGCAGCACTTC. This translates into CASSSFVTGKLYEQHF.

On this clonotype itself: A read error may be the cause here, since a much bigger clone is one base away. The V and J genes are TRBV2 and TRBJ1-5, with no clear D. Germline V gene lookup returns CDR1 SNHLY and CDR2 FYNNEI. V was pared by 5 bases and J by 3 bases, with 5 bases between. There are 12 residues in the CDR3. The chain's CDR3 is CASSWNNQPQHF. CDR3 DNA sequence: TGTGCCAGCAGTTGGAACAATCAGCCCCAGCATTTT. Full variable domain (missing parts from reference TRBV2 and TRBJ1-5): EPEVTQTPSHQVTQMGQEVILRCVPISNHLYFYWYRQILGQKVEFLVSFYNNEISEKSEIFDDQFSVERPDGSNFTLKIRSTKLEDSAMYFCASSWNNQPQHFGDGTRLSIL.

This clonotype was counted many times. The chain is built from TRBV29-1 and TRBJ2-5, with 7 nucleotides matching TRBD2. The CDR3 extends over 15 amino acids. The V gene end was trimmed by 5 bases and the J gene end by 5 bases; junction bases not matched to a gene: 14. From germline, CDR1 is SQVTM and CDR2 ANQGSEA. CDR3 sequence (DNA): TGCAGCGTTTCGTTGGCGGGAGTTATTCTTGAGACCCAGTACTTC. The encoded protein is CSVSLAGVILETQYF.

Turning to this clonotype: Just one base apart from a much larger clone, this may be a read error. This chain links TRBV7-9 with TRBJ1-1, with unresolved D. The V end lost 4 bases, the J end lost 1 base, and 16 bases lay between the germline ends. The CDR3 is 16 amino acids. CDR1 and CDR2 from the germline V gene are SEHNR and FQNEAQ (reference sequence). The CDR3 here is CASSWAGTGWNTEAFF. DNA of the CDR3: TGTGCCAGCAGCTGGGCAGGTACGGGGTGGAACACTGAAGCTTTCTTT.

The V gene is TRBV19, the J gene TRBJ1-5; D is possibly TRBD1 (6 bases). This CDR3 has 16 residues. Trimming stripped 8 bases from V and 1 base from J, with 18 bases between. The V gene's germline CDR1 is LNHDA and CDR2 SQIVND (reference sequence). The CDR3 DNA reads as TGTGCCAGTGCAACAGGGAGGGGTCGGAGCAATCAGCCCCAGCATTTT. Translation: CASATGRGRSNQPQHF. The entire variable domain, with the rest obtained from reference TRBV19 and TRBJ1-5, is as follows: DGGITQSPKYLFRKEGQNVTLSCEQNLNHDAMYWYRQDPGQGLRLIYYSQIVNDFQKGDIAEGYSVSREKKESFPLTVTSAQKNPTAFYLCASATGRGRSNQPQHFGDGTRLSIL.

This clonotype has more than one count but fewer than ten. This chain joins TRBV20-1 and TRBJ1-4; the D is unclear. V gave up 6 bases and J gave up 0 bases, with 17 bases separating them. This CDR3 region has 16 residues. Germline lookup yields CDR1 DFQATT and CDR2 SNEGSKA (reference sequence). The CDR3 DNA sequence: TGCAGTGCGCGAAGAAGGGTGATTACAACTAATGAAAAACTGTTTTTT. Translating it yields CSARRRVITTNEKLFF.

This clonotype was found many times. V is TRBV19 and J is TRBJ1-2; possibly TRBD1 for D (5 bases). Trimming left V 2 bases short and J 7 bases short, with 14 bases between. The germline V gene has CDR1 LNHDA and CDR2 SQIVND (reference sequence). CDR3 length: 14 residues. CDR3 nucleotide sequence: TGTGCCAGTAGTATATCCCAGGGTGGCGGTGGCTACACCTTC. Translated, it gives CASSISQGGGGYTF. Full variable domain (missing parts from reference TRBV19 and TRBJ1-2): DGGITQSPKYLFRKEGQNVTLSCEQNLNHDAMYWYRQDPGQGLRLIYYSQIVNDFQKGDIAEGYSVSREKKESFPLTVTSAQKNPTAFYLCASSISQGGGGYTFGSGTRLTVV.

The V and J genes are TRBV5-5 and TRBJ1-1; D unclear. CDR3 size: 15 residues. V dropped 0 bases and J dropped 1 base, with 10 bases sitting between them. The germline V gene encodes CDR1 SGHKS and CDR2 YYEKEE (reference sequence). CDR3 coding DNA: TGTGCCAGCAGCTTGGCCCTGCCGGAGAACACTGAAGCTTTCTTT. Amino acid sequence: CASSLALPENTEAFF.

This clonotype was counted at least ten times. The CDR3 nucleotides are TGTGCCAGCAGCTCGGCGAGTGGGTGGGGTCAGCCCCAGCATTTT. Protein: CASSSASGWGQPQHF. This chain joins TRBV7-9 and TRBJ1-5; D is uncertain. This CDR3 has 15 amino acids. V gave up 4 bases and J gave up 6 bases, with 16 bases separating them. Germline loops: CDR1 SEHNR, CDR2 FQNEAQ (reference sequence).

This clonotype was observed at least ten times. The chain links TRBV4-3 to TRBJ2-6, with 11 bases identical to TRBD1. V trimming: 4 bases; J trimming: 11 bases; junction bases outside the gene matches: 4. Per the germline V gene, CDR1 is LGHNA and CDR2 is YSLEER. The CDR3 totals 14 residues. For the CDR3, the DNA is TGCGCCAGCAGCCCCTCGGGACAGGGGGACGTCCTGACTTTC. Amino acid sequence: CASSPSGQGDVLTF.

This clonotype was observed many times. The chain employs TRBV10-3 and TRBJ2-7; TRBD2 aligns across 9 bases. The CDR3 runs 15 residues. CDR1 and CDR2 (germline): ENHRY, SYGVKD. After removal of 0 bases from V and 6 bases from J, the junction contained 6 bases not matched to a gene. CDR3 residues: CAISESRLAGREQYF. The CDR3 DNA reads TGTGCCATCAGTGAGTCGAGGCTAGCGGGACGCGAGCAGTACTTC.

This sequence joins TRBV19 and TRBJ1-1; D remains unclear. Germline CDR1 LNHDA, CDR2 SQIVND (reference sequence). V lost 7 bases, J lost 11 bases, and 26 bases lay in between. This CDR3 is 15 amino acids long. The CDR3 loop reads CASTSGPGPVVSAFF. The CDR3 DNA reads as TGTGCCAGTACCTCCGGGCCAGGCCCGGTTGTTTCGGCTTTCTTT. The variable domain in full, with the rest retrieved from reference TRBV19 and TRBJ1-1, is DGGITQSPKYLFRKEGQNVTLSCEQNLNHDAMYWYRQDPGQGLRLIYYSQIVNDFQKGDIAEGYSVSREKKESFPLTVTSAQKNPTAFYLCASTSGPGPVVSAFFGQGTRLTVV.

The chain joins TRBV7-2 to TRBJ2-7, with a possible D match to TRBD2 (6 bases). Trimming took 7 bases from V and 0 from J, leaving 16 bases between them. In germline, CDR1 is SGHTA, CDR2 FQGNSA. The CDR3 spans 15 residues. CDR3 coding DNA: TGTGCCAGCACCGTAATTCGGGACTTCTCCTACGAGCAGTACTTC. Its translation: CASTVIRDFSYEQYF.

This clonotype was seen a handful of times. This chain's CDR3 is CASRTNSGGSYEQYF. The CDR3, as DNA: TGTGCCAGCAGAACCAATTCGGGAGGGTCCTACGAGCAGTACTTC. The gene calls are TRBV12-3 or TRBV12-4 and TRBJ2-7; 8 nucleotides match TRBD2. V was clipped by 6 bases and J by 1 base; unmatched bases: 8. This CDR3 is built from 15 residues.

The chain employs TRBV5-1 and TRBJ2-2, with no clear D. The CDR3 has 16 amino acids. Trimming shortened V by 1 base and J by 2 bases, and 12 bases separated the two germline ends. Per germline, CDR1 SGHRS and CDR2 YFSETQ. DNA of the CDR3: TGCGCCAGCAGCTTGTCTGGGAACGATAACACCGGGGAGCTGTTTTTT. Its protein is CASSLSGNDNTGELFF.

V and J are TRBV10-3 and TRBJ1-1; unclear D gene. V was pared by 0 bases and J by 4 bases, with 6 bases between. Per the germline V gene, CDR1 is ENHRY and CDR2 is SYGVKD. The CDR3 totals 13 residues. The CDR3 sequence: CAISESGPTEAFF. CDR3 in DNA: TGTGCCATCAGTGAGTCTGGGCCCACTGAAGCTTTCTTT.

The J gene is TRBJ2-2, the V gene TRBV7-9; 11 bases fit TRBD2. The CDR3 consists of 16 residues. The ends lost 5 bases at V and 7 bases at J; junction bases unmatched: 9. Germline V gene lookup returns CDR1 SEHNR and CDR2 FQNEAQ (reference sequence). Written as DNA, the CDR3 is TGTGCCAGCAGCCGGAATAGCGGGAGGGCCGGCGGGGAGCTGTTTTTT. Translated, it gives CASSRNSGRAGGELFF.

The CDR3, as DNA: TGTGCCAGCAGCAGGGACATCACAGATACGCAGTATTTT. Encoded protein: CASSRDITDTQYF. V and J are TRBV7-3 and TRBJ2-3; D is perhaps TRBD1 (6 bases). Germline CDR1 is SGHTA and CDR2 is FQGTGA. Trimming took 5 bases from V and 2 from J, leaving 8 bases between them. CDR3 size: 13 residues.

This rearrangement joins TRBV9 to TRBJ2-5, with a weak D call TRBD2 (7 bases). V was pared by 4 bases and J by 2 bases, with 21 bases between. The germline CDR1 and CDR2 sequences are SGDLS and YYNGEE. This CDR3 region has 17 residues. The CDR3 loop reads CASSPSGGRGWQETQYF. CDR3 bases: TGTGCCAGCAGCCCCTCGGGGGGCCGGGGTTGGCAAGAGACCCAGTACTTC.